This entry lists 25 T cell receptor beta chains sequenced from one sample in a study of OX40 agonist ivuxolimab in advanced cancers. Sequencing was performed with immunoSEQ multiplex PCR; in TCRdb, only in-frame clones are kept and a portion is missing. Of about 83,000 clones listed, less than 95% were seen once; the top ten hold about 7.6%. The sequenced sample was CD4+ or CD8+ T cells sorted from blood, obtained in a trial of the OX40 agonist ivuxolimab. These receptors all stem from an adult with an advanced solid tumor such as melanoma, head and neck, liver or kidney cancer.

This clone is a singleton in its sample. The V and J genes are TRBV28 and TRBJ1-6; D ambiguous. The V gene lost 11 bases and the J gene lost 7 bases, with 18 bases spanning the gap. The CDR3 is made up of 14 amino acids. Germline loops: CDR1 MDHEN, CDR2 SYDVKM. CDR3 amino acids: CARMGFRENSPLHF. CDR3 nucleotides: TGTGCCCGCATGGGTTTCCGAGAAAATTCACCCCTCCACTTT.

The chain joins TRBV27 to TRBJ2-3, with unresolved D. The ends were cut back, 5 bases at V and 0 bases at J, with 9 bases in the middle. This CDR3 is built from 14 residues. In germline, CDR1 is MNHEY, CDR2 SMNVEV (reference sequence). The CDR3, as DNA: TGTGCCAGCAGTCCACTCGCTAGCACAGATACGCAGTATTTT. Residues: CASSPLASTDTQYF.

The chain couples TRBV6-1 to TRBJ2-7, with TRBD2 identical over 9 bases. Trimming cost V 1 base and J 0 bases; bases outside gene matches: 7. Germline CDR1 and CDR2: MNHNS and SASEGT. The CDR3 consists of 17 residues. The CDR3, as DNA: TGTGCCAGCAGTGAAGGACTAGCGGTCGTCTACTCCTACGAGCAGTACGTC. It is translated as CASSEGLAVVYSYEQYV.

This CDR3 reads CAWSDGTSADTQYF. In nucleotides, the CDR3 is TGTGCCTGGAGCGATGGGACTAGCGCAGATACGCAGTATTTT. The chain employs TRBV30 and TRBJ2-3; 10 nucleotides agree with TRBD2. The CDR3 spans 14 residues. V lost 3 bases and J lost 4; bases outside the gene matches: 4. Germline V gene sequence: CDR1 GTSNPN, CDR2 SVGIG (reference sequence).

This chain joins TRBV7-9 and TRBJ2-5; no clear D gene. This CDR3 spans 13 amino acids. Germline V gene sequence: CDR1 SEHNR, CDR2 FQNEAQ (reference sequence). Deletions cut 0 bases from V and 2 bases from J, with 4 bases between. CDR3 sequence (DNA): TGTGCCAGCAGCTTAGCAGTACAAGAGACCCAGTACTTC. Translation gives CASSLAVQETQYF.

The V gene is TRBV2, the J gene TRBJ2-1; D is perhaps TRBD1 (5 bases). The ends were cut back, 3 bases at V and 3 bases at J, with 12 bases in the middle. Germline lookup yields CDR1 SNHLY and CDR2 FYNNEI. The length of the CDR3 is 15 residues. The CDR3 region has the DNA TGTGCCAGCAGTGAGAAAGGGGAAATCTACAATGAGCAGTTCTTC. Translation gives CASSEKGEIYNEQFF.

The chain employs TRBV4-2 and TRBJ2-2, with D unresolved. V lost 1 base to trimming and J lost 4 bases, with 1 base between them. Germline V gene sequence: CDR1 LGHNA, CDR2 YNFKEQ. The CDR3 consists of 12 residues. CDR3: CASSQGTGELFF. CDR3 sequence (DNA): TGTGCCAGCAGCCAAGGCACCGGGGAGCTGTTTTTT.

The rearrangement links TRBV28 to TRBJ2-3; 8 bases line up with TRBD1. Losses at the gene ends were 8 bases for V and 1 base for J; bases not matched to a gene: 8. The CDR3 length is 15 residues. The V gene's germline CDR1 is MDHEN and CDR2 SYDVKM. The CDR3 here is CASHRGDMGTDTQYF. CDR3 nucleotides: TGTGCCAGCCACAGGGGGGATATGGGCACAGATACGCAGTATTTT.

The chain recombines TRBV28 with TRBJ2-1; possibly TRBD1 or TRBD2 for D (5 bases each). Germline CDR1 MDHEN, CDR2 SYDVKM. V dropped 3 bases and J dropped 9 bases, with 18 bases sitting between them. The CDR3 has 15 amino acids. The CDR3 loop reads CASSLGDLRSSEQFF. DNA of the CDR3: TGTGCCAGCAGTTTGGGGGACCTCCGTAGCAGTGAGCAGTTCTTC.

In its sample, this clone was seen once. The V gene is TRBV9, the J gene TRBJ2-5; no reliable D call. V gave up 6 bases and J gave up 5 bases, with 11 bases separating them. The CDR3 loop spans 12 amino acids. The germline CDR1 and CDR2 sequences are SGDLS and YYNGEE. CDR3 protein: CASKGLDETQYF. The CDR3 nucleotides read TGTGCCAGCAAGGGCTTGGATGAGACCCAGTACTTC.

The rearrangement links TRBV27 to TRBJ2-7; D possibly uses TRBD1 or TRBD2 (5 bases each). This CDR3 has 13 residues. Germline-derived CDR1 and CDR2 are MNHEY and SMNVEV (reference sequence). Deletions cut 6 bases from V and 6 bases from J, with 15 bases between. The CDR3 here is CASRMAGASEQYV. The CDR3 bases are TGTGCCAGCAGAATGGCCGGGGCCAGCGAGCAGTACGTC.

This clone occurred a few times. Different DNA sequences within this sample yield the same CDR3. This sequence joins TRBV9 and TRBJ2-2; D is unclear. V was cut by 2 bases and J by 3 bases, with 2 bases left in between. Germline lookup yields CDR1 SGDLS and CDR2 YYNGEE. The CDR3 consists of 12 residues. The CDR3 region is CASSVDTGELFF. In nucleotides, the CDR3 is TGTGCCAGCAGCGTTGACACCGGGGAGCTGTTTTTT. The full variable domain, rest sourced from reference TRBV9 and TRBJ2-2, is DSGVTQTPKHLITATGQRVTLRCSPRSGDLSVYWYQQSLDQGLQFLIQYYNGEERAKGNILERFSAQQFPDLHSELNLSSLELGDSALYFCASSVDTGELFFGEGSRLTVL.

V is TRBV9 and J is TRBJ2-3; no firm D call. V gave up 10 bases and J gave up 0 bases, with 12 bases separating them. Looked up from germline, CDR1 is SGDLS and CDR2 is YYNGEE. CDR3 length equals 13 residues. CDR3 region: CASSIASTDTQYF. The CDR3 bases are TGTGCCTCTTCAATCGCTAGCACAGATACGCAGTATTTT.

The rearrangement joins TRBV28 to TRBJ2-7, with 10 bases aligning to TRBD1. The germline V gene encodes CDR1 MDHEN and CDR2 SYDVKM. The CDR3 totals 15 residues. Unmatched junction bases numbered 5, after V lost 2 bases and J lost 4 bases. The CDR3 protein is CASSLIGTGDYEQYF. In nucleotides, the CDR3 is TGTGCCAGCAGTTTAATCGGGACAGGGGATTACGAGCAGTACTTC.

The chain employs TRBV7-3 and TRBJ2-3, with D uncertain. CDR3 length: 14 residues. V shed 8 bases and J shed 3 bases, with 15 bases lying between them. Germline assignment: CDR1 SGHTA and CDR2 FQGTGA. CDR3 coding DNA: TGTGCCAGCGGCGTCGGTCGAAAGACAGATACGCAGTATTTT. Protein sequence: CASGVGRKTDTQYF. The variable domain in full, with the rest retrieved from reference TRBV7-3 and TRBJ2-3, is GAGVSQTPSNKVTEKGKYVELRCDPISGHTALYWYRQSLGQGPEFLIYFQGTGAADDSGLPNDRFFAVRPEGSVSTLKIQRTERGDSAVYLCASGVGRKTDTQYFGPGTRLTVL.

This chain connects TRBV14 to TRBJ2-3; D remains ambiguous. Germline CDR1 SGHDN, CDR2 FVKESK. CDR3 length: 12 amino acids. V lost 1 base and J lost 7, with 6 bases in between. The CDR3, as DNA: TGTGCCAGCAGCCAAGTGGTTCATACGCAGTATTTT. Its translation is CASSQVVHTQYF. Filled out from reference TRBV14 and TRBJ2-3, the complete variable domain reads EAGVTQFPSHSVIEKGQTVTLRCDPISGHDNLYWYRRVMGKEIKFLLHFVKESKQDESGMPNNRFLAERTGGTYSTLKVQPAELEDSGVYFCASSQVVHTQYFGPGTRLTVL.

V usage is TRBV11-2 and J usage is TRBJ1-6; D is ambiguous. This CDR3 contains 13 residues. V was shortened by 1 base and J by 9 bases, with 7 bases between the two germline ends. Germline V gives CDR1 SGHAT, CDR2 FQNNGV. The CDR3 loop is CASSLGVGSPLHF. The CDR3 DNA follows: TGTGCCAGCAGCTTAGGAGTCGGTTCACCCCTCCACTTT.

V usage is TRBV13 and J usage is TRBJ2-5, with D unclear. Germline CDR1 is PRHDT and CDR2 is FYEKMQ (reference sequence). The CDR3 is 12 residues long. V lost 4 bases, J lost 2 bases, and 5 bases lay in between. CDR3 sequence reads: CASSSPQETQYF. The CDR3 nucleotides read TGTGCCAGCAGCTCCCCGCAAGAGACCCAGTACTTC.

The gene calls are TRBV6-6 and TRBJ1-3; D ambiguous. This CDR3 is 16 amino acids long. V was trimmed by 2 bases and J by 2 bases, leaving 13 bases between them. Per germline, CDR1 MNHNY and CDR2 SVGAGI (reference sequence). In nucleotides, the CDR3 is TGTGCCAGCAGTTACGTGCGGGAAGGCCCTGGAAACACCATATATTTT. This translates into CASSYVREGPGNTIYF.

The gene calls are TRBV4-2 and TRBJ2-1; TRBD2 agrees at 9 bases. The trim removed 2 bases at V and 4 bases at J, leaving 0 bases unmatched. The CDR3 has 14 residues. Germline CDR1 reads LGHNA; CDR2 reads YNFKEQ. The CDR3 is CASSQTSGYNEQFF. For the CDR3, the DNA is TGTGCCAGCAGCCAAACTAGCGGGTACAATGAGCAGTTCTTC.

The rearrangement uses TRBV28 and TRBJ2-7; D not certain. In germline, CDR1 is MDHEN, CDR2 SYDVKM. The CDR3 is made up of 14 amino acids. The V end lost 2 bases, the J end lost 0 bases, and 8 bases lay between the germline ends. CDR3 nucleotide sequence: TGTGCCAGCAGTTTAACCTCGGTCTCCTACGAGCAGTACTTC. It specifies CASSLTSVSYEQYF.

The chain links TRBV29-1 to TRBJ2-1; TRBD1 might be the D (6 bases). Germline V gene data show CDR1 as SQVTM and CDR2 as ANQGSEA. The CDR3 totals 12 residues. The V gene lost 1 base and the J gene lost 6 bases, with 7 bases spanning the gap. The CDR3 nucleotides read TGCAGCGTTGAAGCAGGGGTCAATGAGCAGTTCTTC. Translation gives CSVEAGVNEQFF.

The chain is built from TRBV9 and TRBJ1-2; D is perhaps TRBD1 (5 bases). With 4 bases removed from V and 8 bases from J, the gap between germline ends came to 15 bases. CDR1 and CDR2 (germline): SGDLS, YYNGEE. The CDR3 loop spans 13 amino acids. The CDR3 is CASSQLAGMGYTF. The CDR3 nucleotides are TGTGCCAGCAGCCAACTGGCAGGGATGGGCTACACCTTC.

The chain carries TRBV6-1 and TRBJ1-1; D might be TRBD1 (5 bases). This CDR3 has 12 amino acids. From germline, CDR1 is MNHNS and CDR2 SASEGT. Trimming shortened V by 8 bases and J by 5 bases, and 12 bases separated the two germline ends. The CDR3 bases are TGTGCCAGCGTCGTTAGGGGTACTGAAGCTTTCTTT. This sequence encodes CASVVRGTEAFF.

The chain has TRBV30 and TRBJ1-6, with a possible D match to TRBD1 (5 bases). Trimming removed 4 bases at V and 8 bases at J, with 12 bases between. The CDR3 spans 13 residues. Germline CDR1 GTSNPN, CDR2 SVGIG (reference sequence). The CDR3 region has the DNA TGTGCCTGGAATGTCTTAGGGGATTCACCCCTCCACTTT. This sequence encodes CAWNVLGDSPLHF.